This TCR beta chain was captured by sequencing in a study of regulatory T cells in long-lasting Graves disease. General observations from the study: Possibly, accuracy suffered from the small sample size.

Trimming pared 3 bases from V and 2 bases from J, leaving 16 bases between. This CDR3 has 16 amino acids. Specified time point: newly diagnosed GD, antithyroid drugs for less than 3 months. Extracted RNA from PBMCs served as the source of the TCR library. Graves' disease diagnosis was established per American Thyroid Association guidelines. Arm-PCR with iRepertoire HTBI primers amplified the CDR3 regions for these TCR beta libraries. From the multiplex PCR reads, TCRdb called clonotypes with MiXCR, one entry per CDR3 protein. This sample has roughly 380,000 distinct CDR3 sequences; around 15% occur once, and the top ten carry 20% to 25%. The table lists this clonotype with many counts. What it binds is not known.

The sequencing here drew on peripheral blood mononuclear cells (PBMCs), taken at new diagnosis, from a patient treated with antithyroid drugs. The clonotype comes from a female donor with Graves disease. The chain joins TRBV12-3 or TRBV12-4 to TRBJ1-1; D gene uncertain. CDR3 sequence: CASSFGLWAGNTEAFF. The CDR3 nucleotides read TGTGCCAGCAGTTTCGGGCTATGGGCAGGAAACACTGAAGCTTTCTTT.